This is a list of T cell receptor beta chains from one sample in a study of radiation and T cells in renal cell carcinoma. Assay: immunoSEQ multiplex PCR; the TCRdb copy retains only in-frame clones and omits some. The sample has 45,000 to 65,000 clones, roughly 79% seen once. The sample here was blood, taken from a patient whose treatment included radiotherapy and nephrectomy. These receptors were obtained from a man in his 60s with renal cell carcinoma. The CDR3 runs from the conserved cysteine through the conserved F or W. The D gene is left open where the match is weak. Expanded clones are given a class, and other clones once, few, many or no size at all.

>TRBJ2-1|TRBD2|TRBV5-1|-|15
CASSELAGVLGGQFF
TGCGCCAGCAGCGAACTAGCGGGGGTGTTAGGTGGGCAGTTCTTC
>TRBJ1-5|-|TRBV19|-|14
CASSDQGYGQPQHF
TGTGCCAGTAGTGACCAGGGGTACGGTCAGCCCCAGCATTTT
>TRBJ1-4|-|TRBV28|-|13
CASSPPGREKLFF
TGTGCCAGCAGTCCCCCCGGAAGGGAAAAACTGTTTTTT
>TRBJ2-6|-|TRBV9|-|17
CASSVAERASGANVLTF
TGTGCCAGCAGCGTAGCTGAAAGGGCCTCTGGGGCCAACGTCCTGACTTTC
>TRBJ2-7|-|TRBV4-1|-|16
CASSQATHVSSYEQYF
TGCGCCAGCAGCCAGGCGACACATGTGAGCTCCTACGAGCAGTACTTC
>TRBJ1-1|-|TRBV6-5|few|13
CASLGGGHTEAFF
TGTGCCAGCCTCGGTGGGGGGCACACTGAAGCTTTCTTT
>TRBJ1-5|-|TRBV2|-|15
CASSAPKVLNQPQHF
TGTGCCAGCAGTGCCCCGAAGGTGCTCAATCAGCCCCAGCATTTT
>TRBJ1-1|-|TRBV5-1|-|13
CASGEQGRAEAFF
TGCGCCAGCGGAGAGCAGGGGCGGGCTGAAGCTTTCTTT
>TRBJ2-7|TRBD1|TRBV19|-|14
CASSKTDRGYEQYF
TGTGCCAGTAGTAAGACTGACAGGGGGTACGAGCAGTACTTC
>TRBJ2-5|-|TRBV27|few|14
CASSKRDDQETQYF
TGTGCCAGCAGCAAACGGGACGATCAAGAGACCCAGTACTTC
>TRBJ2-5|-|TRBV21-1|-|12
CGGRRFQETQYF
TGTGGGGGCAGGAGGTTTCAAGAGACCCAGTACTTC
>TRBJ2-5|TRBD1|TRBV5-6|once|15
CASSPDRGIQETQYF
TGTGCCAGCAGCCCAGACAGGGGGATTCAAGAGACCCAGTACTTC
>TRBJ2-1|TRBD2|TRBV5-1|-|17
CASSPGTSGSSYNEQFF
TGCGCCAGCAGCCCCGGGACTAGCGGGAGCTCCTACAATGAGCAGTTCTTC
>TRBJ2-3|TRBD2|TRBV7-9|-|18
CASSRVGLAGAYGVTQYF
TGTGCCAGCAGCCGAGTAGGACTAGCGGGGGCCTATGGTGTTACGCAGTATTTT
>TRBJ1-1|-|TRBV18|-|12
CASSPGNTEAFF
TGTGCCAGCTCACCAGGGAACACTGAAGCTTTCTTT
>TRBJ2-4|-|TRBV18|-|16
CASSPAWRQGSNIQYF
TGTGCCAGCTCACCCGCTTGGAGGCAGGGGTCAAACATTCAGTACTTC
>TRBJ2-7|-|TRBV5-5|-|14
CASSPFVEGRRQYF
TGTGCCAGCAGCCCTTTTGTAGAGGGTCGGCGTCAGTACTTC
>TRBJ2-1|TRBD2|TRBV6-5|-|13
CASTFSGNYEQFF
TGTGCCAGCACTTTTAGCGGGAACTATGAGCAGTTCTTC
>TRBJ2-2|-|TRBV7-6|-|14
CASSLSSGSGELFF
TGTGCCAGCAGCTTAAGTTCGGGGTCCGGGGAGCTGTTTTTT
>TRBJ1-2|-|TRBV4-3|-|15
CASSQQTEMIAGYTF
TGCGCCAGCAGCCAGCAGACAGAGATGATTGCTGGCTACACCTTC
>TRBJ2-5|-|TRBV6-1|few|15
CASSEVAITQRTQYF
TGTGCCAGCAGTGAAGTCGCCATAACTCAAAGGACCCAGTACTTC
>TRBJ1-3|-|TRBV6-1|-|17
CASSEYRGGSSGNTIYF
TGTGCCAGCAGTGAATATCGTGGAGGGTCCTCTGGAAACACCATATATTTT